The T cell receptor beta chain under discussion was sequenced for a study of post-analysis software for immune sequencing data. Study context: Multiple sclerosis in the patients followed relapsing-remitting, secondary progressive and progressive-relapsing courses.

The study's findings and limits: Controls showed lower frequencies than patients for five TRBV segments, and TRBV5-6, TRBV5-1 and TRBV20-1 were among these. F measure grouped same-batch samples tightly together. Compared against controls, patients with multiple sclerosis displayed significantly lower normalized Chao1 diversity.

Built from TCR beta cDNA, the libraries had unique molecular identifiers in them. cDNA molecules numbering roughly 0.5 million came from roughly 1.1 to 9.2 million T cells. TCRdb re-called the PCR reads through MiXCR, storing one row per CDR3 protein. The sample lists hundreds of thousands of distinct CDR3 sequences, 25% to 30% occurring once. This clonotype was detected a few times. Its antigen is not identified. The CDR3 loop spans 15 amino acids. Germline CDR1 is SGHVS and CDR2 is FQNEAQ. Trimming left V 5 bases short and J 2 bases short, with 12 bases between. Sequencing input: blood. The rearrangement uses TRBV7-8 and TRBJ1-4, with a possible D match to TRBD1 (6 bases). This receptor was taken from a girl aged 10 to 17 with multiple sclerosis. DNA for the CDR3: TGTGCCAGCAGCCCAGGGGACGGTACTAATGAAAAACTGTTTTTT. Residues: CASSPGDGTNEKLFF.